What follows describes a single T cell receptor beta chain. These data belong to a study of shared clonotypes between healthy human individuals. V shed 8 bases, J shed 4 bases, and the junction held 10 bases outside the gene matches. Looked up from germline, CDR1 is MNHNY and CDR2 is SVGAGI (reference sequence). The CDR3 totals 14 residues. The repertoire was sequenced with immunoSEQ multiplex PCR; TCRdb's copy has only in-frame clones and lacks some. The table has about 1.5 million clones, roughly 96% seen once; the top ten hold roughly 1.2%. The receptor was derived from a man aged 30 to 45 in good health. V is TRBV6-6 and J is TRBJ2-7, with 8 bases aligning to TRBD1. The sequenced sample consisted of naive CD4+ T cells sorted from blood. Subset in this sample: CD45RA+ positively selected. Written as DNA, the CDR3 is TGTGCCAGCGGAGAGACAGGGGACCATTACGAGCAGTACTTC. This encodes CASGETGDHYEQYF.